Each of the 26 T cell receptor beta chains below was sequenced from the same sample in a study of blood T cell repertoires in COVID-19 (dated by TCRdb to about 2020). The protocol used for the library was the immunoSEQ multiplex PCR assay. Drawn from immuneACCESS, this table holds only the in-frame rearrangements with V and J called that TCRdb kept. Clones are partly lost; checked studies trace under half to an unresolved V gene and leave the rest unexplained. This sample holds some 130,000 clones; about 89% were observed only once. Together, the top ten hold 3.5% to 4.5% of the sample. The sequenced sample was peripheral blood. The source of these receptors is a woman in her sixties or seventies with acute or convalescent COVID-19.

The chain recombines TRBV27 with TRBJ2-5, with 8 bases lining up with TRBD2. CDR1 MNHEY and CDR2 SMNVEV come from the germline V gene (reference sequence). This CDR3 has 15 amino acids. The ends lost 2 bases at V and 5 bases at J; junction bases unmatched: 7. The CDR3 protein is CASSLGTRSGETQYF. The CDR3 nucleotides read TGTGCCAGCAGTTTAGGGACTAGGTCTGGGGAGACCCAGTACTTC.

The J gene is TRBJ1-5, the V gene TRBV12-3 or TRBV12-4, with D uncertain. The CDR3 is 13 residues long. Trimming took 3 bases from V and 7 from J, leaving 10 bases between them. CDR3 sequence (DNA): TGTGCCAGCAGTTTCCAAGCAAAGCAGCCCCAGCATTTT. Encoded protein: CASSFQAKQPQHF.

V is TRBV11-2 and J is TRBJ2-1; possible D gene TRBD2, 6 bases. V lost 4 bases to trimming and J lost 5 bases, with 12 bases between them. CDR1 and CDR2 from the germline V gene are SGHAT and FQNNGV. The CDR3 spans 14 residues. The CDR3 loop is CASSSAGPNNEQFF. In DNA, the CDR3 is TGTGCCAGCAGCTCCGCGGGGCCTAACAATGAGCAGTTCTTC. Supplemented by reference TRBV11-2 and TRBJ2-1, the full variable domain reads EAGVAQSPRYKIIEKRQSVAFWCNPISGHATLYWYQQILGQGPKLLIQFQNNGVVDDSQLPKDRFSAERLKGVDSTLKIQPAKLEDSAVYLCASSSAGPNNEQFFGPGTRLTVL.

The chain uses TRBV9 and TRBJ2-1; 13 bases align to TRBD2. Germline CDR1 is SGDLS and CDR2 is YYNGEE. The CDR3 runs 15 residues. V dropped 0 bases and J dropped 10; count of bases not matched to a gene: 4. The CDR3 DNA is TGTGCCAGCAGCGTAGGAACTAGCGGGAGGGGGGAGCAGTTCTTC. It translates to CASSVGTSGRGEQFF.

The rearrangement joins TRBV7-2 to TRBJ1-2; D is perhaps TRBD1 (6 bases). Trimming stripped 1 base from V and 6 bases from J, with 9 bases between. CDR1 is SGHTA, CDR2 FQGNSA, per germline. The length of the CDR3 is 13 residues. CDR3 DNA: TGTGCCAGCAGCTTAGTCCCAGGGGATGGCTACACCTTC. It yields the protein CASSLVPGDGYTF.

The chain combines TRBV7-2 with TRBJ2-3; tentatively, D is TRBD2 (6 bases). Deletions cut 6 bases from V and 10 bases from J, with 23 bases between. The CDR3 loop spans 15 amino acids. Per germline, CDR1 SGHTA and CDR2 FQGNSA. In DNA, the CDR3 is TGTGCCAGCAGTCTAAACCCTGACTCAGGAGGGGCGCAGTATTTT. Residues: CASSLNPDSGGAQYF.

The chain couples TRBV28 to TRBJ1-5, with D hard to call. Trimming cost V 5 bases and J 8 bases, with 10 bases left between them. The CDR3 spans 12 residues. CDR1 is MDHEN, CDR2 SYDVKM, per germline. The CDR3 region is CASSPTTEPQHF. The CDR3 nucleotides are TGTGCCAGCAGTCCGACAACAGAGCCCCAGCATTTT.

The chain is built from TRBV30 and TRBJ1-2; a weak D match, TRBD1 (6 bases). V lost 0 bases and J 8 bases, leaving 10 bases between the germline ends. The germline gives CDR1 GTSNPN, CDR2 SVGIG (reference sequence). The CDR3 is 12 residues long. CDR3 sequence reads: CAWSVTGTGYTF. The CDR3 DNA is TGTGCCTGGAGTGTTACAGGGACCGGCTACACCTTC. Based on the CDR3 plus reference TRBV30 and TRBJ1-2, the full variable domain is SQTIHQWPATLVQPVGSPLSLECTVEGTSNPNLYWYRQAAGRGLQLLFYSVGIGQISSEVPQNLSASRPQDRQFILSSKKLLLSDSGFYLCAWSVTGTGYTFGSGTRLTVV.

This clone has just one count. The CDR3 loop is CASGSGTAKEGLAGGTSYNEQFF. The CDR3 region has the DNA TGCGCCAGCGGGTCCGGGACAGCCAAAGAGGGACTAGCGGGAGGAACCTCCTACAATGAGCAGTTCTTC. The J gene is TRBJ2-1, the V gene TRBV10-2; TRBD2 matches 15 bases. Trimming removed 8 bases from V and 0 bases from J; junction bases left unmatched: 23. CDR1 is WSHSY and CDR2 is SAAADI in the germline V gene. The CDR3 contains 23 residues.

The chain couples TRBV6-1 to TRBJ1-4, with D perhaps matching TRBD1 (5 bases). Germline CDR1 MNHNS, CDR2 SASEGT. V lost 2 bases to trimming and J lost 5 bases, with 12 bases between them. The CDR3 consists of 15 residues. Here the CDR3 reads CASSETGGYNEKLFF. In DNA form, the CDR3 reads TGTGCCAGCAGTGAAACGGGGGGGTACAATGAAAAACTGTTTTTT.

Notes on this clone: No DNA is shown, since the ends of the CDR3 on it are uncertain; the CDR3 is the one TCRdb lists. The J gene is TRBJ2-7, the V gene TRBV28; the table assigns TRBD2, which was not confirmed against the DNA. CDR1 is MDHEN and CDR2 is SYDVKM in the germline V gene. The CDR3 has 14 residues if both end residues are counted. CDR3 loop: CASTSGLAGGEGYF.

The V gene is TRBV23-1, the J gene TRBJ1-2; D is unresolved. TRBV23-1 falls under the ORF class, with uncertain function. The CDR3 extends over 14 amino acids. Trimming took 0 bases from V and 4 from J, leaving 9 bases between them. The DNA for the CDR3 is TGCGCCAGCAGTCAATCCAAGGCGGTCTATGGCTACACCTTC. Amino acids: CASSQSKAVYGYTF.

The chain is built from TRBV19 and TRBJ1-2; no firm D call. Germline lookup yields CDR1 LNHDA and CDR2 SQIVND (reference sequence). The CDR3 is 16 residues long. The V gene lost 3 bases and the J gene lost 8 bases, with 22 bases spanning the gap. The CDR3 coding sequence is TGTGCCAGTAGTATCGCCCGGCGGGAGGCATTCGGCGGCTACACCTTC. Its translation is CASSIARREAFGGYTF.

This chain connects TRBV7-2 to TRBJ1-5, with 7 bases fitting TRBD1. The ends lost 4 bases at V and 2 bases at J; junction bases unmatched: 5. The CDR3 spans 15 residues. CDR1 and CDR2 (germline): SGHTA, FQGNSA. The DNA of the CDR3 is TGTGCCAGCAGCTACAGGGGCTTAGGCAATCAGCCCCAGCATTTT. Its protein is CASSYRGLGNQPQHF.

V usage is TRBV4-2 and J usage is TRBJ2-7; 7 bases line up with TRBD2. Trimming at V came to 0 bases and at J to 7 bases, leaving 9 bases not matched to a gene. The germline V gene encodes CDR1 LGHNA and CDR2 YNFKEQ. This CDR3 contains 15 residues. The DNA for the CDR3 is TGTGCCAGCAGCCAAGATTCTAGCGGCAAGTTAGAGCAGTACTTC. It is translated as CASSQDSSGKLEQYF.

The chain recombines TRBV4-1 with TRBJ1-3; D is unclear. This CDR3 region has 16 residues. The V end lost 0 bases, the J end lost 0 bases, and 9 bases lay between the germline ends. Germline V gives CDR1 MGHRA, CDR2 YSYEKL. Here the CDR3 reads CASSQDVGGSGNTIYF. CDR3 nucleotides: TGCGCCAGCAGCCAAGATGTGGGAGGCTCTGGAAACACCATATATTTT.

The rearrangement uses TRBV28 and TRBJ1-6; perhaps TRBD1 as D (6 bases). The CDR3 contains 16 residues. Germline CDR1 is MDHEN and CDR2 is SYDVKM. V dropped 5 bases and J dropped 10 bases, with 21 bases sitting between them. CDR3 sequence: CASSPPGTTRGSPLHF. DNA of the CDR3: TGTGCCAGCAGTCCTCCGGGGACAACCCGAGGGTCACCCCTCCACTTT.

This sequence joins TRBV7-2 and TRBJ1-5, with TRBD1 as a possible D gene (5 bases). This CDR3 contains 15 residues. V lost 5 bases, J lost 3 bases, and 14 bases lay in between. Looked up from germline, CDR1 is SGHTA and CDR2 is FQGNSA. The CDR3 DNA reads TGTGCCAGCAGCCCCTCGGGGGGTTACAATCAGCCCCAGCATTTT. It translates to CASSPSGGYNQPQHF.

The rearrangement uses TRBV11-2 and TRBJ2-5; 15 nucleotides line up with TRBD2. V lost 5 bases and J lost 5; bases outside the gene matches: 3. The CDR3 has 15 amino acids. The germline gives CDR1 SGHAT, CDR2 FQNNGV. The CDR3 DNA reads as TGTGCCAGCAGCCCAGGGACTAGCGGGAGGGAGACCCAGTACTTC. It is translated as CASSPGTSGRETQYF. The entire variable domain, with the rest obtained from reference TRBV11-2 and TRBJ2-5, is as follows: EAGVAQSPRYKIIEKRQSVAFWCNPISGHATLYWYQQILGQGPKLLIQFQNNGVVDDSQLPKDRFSAERLKGVDSTLKIQPAKLEDSAVYLCASSPGTSGRETQYFGPGTRLLVL.

About this clone: Other DNA sequences in this specimen translate into the identical CDR3. This chain uses TRBV5-1 with TRBJ1-1; tentative D call: TRBD1 (5 bases). The germline V gene has CDR1 SGHRS and CDR2 YFSETQ. There are 14 residues in the CDR3. The ends were cut back, 2 bases at V and 1 base at J, with 9 bases in the middle. CDR3 nucleotide sequence: TGCGCCAGCAGCTTCTCCCAGGGGAACACTGAAGCTTTCTTT. It specifies CASSFSQGNTEAFF. Full variable domain (remainder filled in from reference TRBV5-1 and TRBJ1-1): KAGVTQTPRYLIKTRGQQVTLSCSPISGHRSVSWYQQTPGQGLQFLFEYFSETQRNKGNFPGRFSGRQFSNSRSEMNVSTLELGDSALYLCASSFSQGNTEAFFGQGTRLTVV.

This clone was detected a few times. The chain employs TRBV5-1 and TRBJ1-4; TRBD1 is a possible D gene (5 bases). Germline CDR1 is SGHRS and CDR2 is YFSETQ. This CDR3 has 14 amino acids. V was cut by 0 bases and J by 3 bases, with 6 bases left in between. The CDR3 DNA follows: TGCGCCAGCAGCTTGGAACAGGCTAATGAAAAACTGTTTTTT. Translating it yields CASSLEQANEKLFF.

The rearrangement joins TRBV10-2 to TRBJ1-6; maybe TRBD1 (5 bases). CDR1 and CDR2 (germline): WSHSY, SAAADI. V dropped 4 bases and J dropped 10 bases, with 14 bases sitting between them. The CDR3 consists of 14 residues. The CDR3: CASSVLGSGSPLHF. The CDR3 DNA follows: TGCGCCAGCAGTGTGTTGGGCTCAGGGTCACCCCTCCACTTT.

The gene calls are TRBV3-1 (or the pseudogene TRBV3-2) and TRBJ1-2; D possibly corresponds to TRBD1 (5 bases). Germline-derived CDR1 and CDR2 are LGHDT and YNNKEL (reference sequence). V gave up 4 bases and J gave up 3 bases, with 12 bases separating them. The CDR3 spans 14 residues. The CDR3 DNA reads TGTGCCAGCAGCCTGGGGCGGGGGGACTATGGCTACACCTTC. Translated: CASSLGRGDYGYTF.

In nucleotides, the CDR3 is TGTGCCAGCAGTTTCAGGGGGCTAGGGAAGAGCTCCTATAATTCACCCCTCCACTTT. Translating gives CASSFRGLGKSSYNSPLHF. J is TRBJ1-6 and V is TRBV28; 8 bases are a match to TRBD1. This CDR3 is built from 19 residues. Germline-derived CDR1 and CDR2 are MDHEN and SYDVKM. J was trimmed by 0 bases and V by 3 bases; bases with no gene match: 10.

This clone occurred once. The chain employs TRBV28 and TRBJ1-5; D is unclear. Germline loops: CDR1 MDHEN, CDR2 SYDVKM. This CDR3 region has 15 residues. Trimming left V 6 bases short and J 0 bases short, with 12 bases between. The CDR3 spells CASRTVLLSNQPQHF. CDR3 bases: TGTGCCAGCAGAACAGTCCTACTTAGCAATCAGCCCCAGCATTTT.

This clone was found once. V is TRBV12-5 and J is TRBJ2-3, with TRBD2 identical over 7 bases. The length of the CDR3 is 16 residues. Germline-derived CDR1 and CDR2 are LGHNT and FRNRAP. After removal of 1 base from V and 1 base from J, the junction contained 5 bases not matched to a gene. In nucleotides, the CDR3 is TGTGCTAGTGGTTTGGCGGCGGGAGTTGGCACAGATACGCAGTATTTT. Protein sequence: CASGLAAGVGTDTQYF.